A single T cell receptor (beta chain) is shown here with its context. Negative isolation yielded the CD8+ and CD4+ T cells, while FACS enriched the TEMRA cells. This entry is derived from a study of CD8 T cells in Susac syndrome. Random hexamers were used to reverse transcribe the RNA input (roughly 0.5 to 1 ug). TCRdb re-called the immunoSEQ multiplex PCR reads through MiXCR, storing one row per CDR3 protein. In the table there are about 210,000 distinct CDR3 sequences, 95% of which are singletons. Sequencing was done on a sample of CD4+ T cells from PBMCs. The source of this sequence is a human donor in good health.

The CDR3 DNA is TGCAGTGCTACCGGGACCCACAAGCCATCCTACGAGCAGTACTTC. Amino acid sequence: CSATGTHKPSYEQYF. The V call is TRBV20-1, the J call TRBJ2-7; D tentatively fits TRBD1 or TRBD2 (5 bases each). CDR1 and CDR2 (germline): DFQATT, SNEGSKA (reference sequence). This CDR3 has 15 residues. V lost 4 bases and J 1 base, leaving 17 bases between the germline ends.